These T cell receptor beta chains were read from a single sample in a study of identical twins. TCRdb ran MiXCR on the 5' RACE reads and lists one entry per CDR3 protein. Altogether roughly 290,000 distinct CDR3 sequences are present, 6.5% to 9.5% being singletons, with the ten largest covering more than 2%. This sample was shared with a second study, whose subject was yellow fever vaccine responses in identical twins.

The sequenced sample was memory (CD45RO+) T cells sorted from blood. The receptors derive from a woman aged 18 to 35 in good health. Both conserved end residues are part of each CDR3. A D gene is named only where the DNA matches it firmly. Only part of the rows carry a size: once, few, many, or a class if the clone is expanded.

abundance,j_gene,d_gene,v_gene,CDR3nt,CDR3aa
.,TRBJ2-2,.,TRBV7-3,TGTGCCAGCAGCTTTGAGGCCGGAAGGAACACCGGGGAGCTGTTTTTT,CASSFEAGRNTGELFF
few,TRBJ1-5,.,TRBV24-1,TGTGCCACCAGTGGGGACGGCGGACAGCCCCAGCATTTT,CATSGDGGQPQHF
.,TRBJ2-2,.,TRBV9,TGTGCCAGCAGCGTAGGATACTTAGGAGTGACGAACACCGGGGAGCTGTTTTTT,CASSVGYLGVTNTGELFF
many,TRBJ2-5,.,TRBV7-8,TGTGCCAGCAGCTTAAAATGGACGGGCCAGGCGACGAAGACCCAGTACTTC,CASSLKWTGQATKTQYF
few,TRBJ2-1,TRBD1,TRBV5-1,TGCGCCAGCCGGACAGGGGCAGACTACAATGAGCAGTTCTTC,CASRTGADYNEQFF
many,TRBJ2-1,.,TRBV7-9,TGTGCCAGCAGCCTGAGGCTAGTAGGCAATGAGCAGTTCTTC,CASSLRLVGNEQFF
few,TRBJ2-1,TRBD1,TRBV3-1,TGTGCCAGCAGCCCCCCCCAAGGACAGGGCTACAATGAGCAGTTCTTC,CASSPPQGQGYNEQFF
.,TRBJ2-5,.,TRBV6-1,TGTGCCAGCAGGGAACAGGGTTCGGATGAGACCCAGTACTTC,CASREQGSDETQYF
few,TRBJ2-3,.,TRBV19,TGTGCCAGTAGTAAACTAGCCGGGGCCACAGATACGCAGTATTTT,CASSKLAGATDTQYF
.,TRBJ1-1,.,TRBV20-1,TGCAGTGCTAGACGCCAGGGGATAGTGAACACTGAAGCTTTCTTT,CSARRQGIVNTEAFF
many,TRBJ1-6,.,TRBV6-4,TGTGCCAGCAGTGGACCCCCCGGTTCACCCCTCCACTTT,CASSGPPGSPLHF
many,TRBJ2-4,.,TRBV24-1,TGTGCCACCAGTGATTCGGGAGCTAGGTCCAAAAACATTCAGTACTTC,CATSDSGARSKNIQYF
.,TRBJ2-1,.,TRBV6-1,TGTGCCAGCAGTGAAAATTTGGCGAGCTCCTACAATGAGCAGTTCTTC,CASSENLASSYNEQFF
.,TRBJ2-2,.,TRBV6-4,TGTGCCAGCAGTGAATCGGAGGACACCGGGGAGCTGCTTTTT,CASSESEDTGELLF
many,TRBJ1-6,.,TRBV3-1,TGTGCCAGCAACCTCGGTGGGGGGAATTCACCCCTCCACTTT,CASNLGGGNSPLHF
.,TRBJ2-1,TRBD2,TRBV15,TGTGCCACCAGCAGAGATCCAGCGGGGGGAGGGAATGAGCAGTTCTTC,CATSRDPAGGGNEQFF
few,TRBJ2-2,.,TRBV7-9,TGTGCCAGCAGCCGCTCGAGGGGGAAGACGAACACCGGGGAGCTGTTTTTT,CASSRSRGKTNTGELFF
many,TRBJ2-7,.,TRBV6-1,TGTGCGGCAGCGTCCTACGAGCAGTACTTC,CAAASYEQYF
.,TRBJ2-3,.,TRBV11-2,TGTGCCAGCAGCTTAGGGGATCACGGAGATACGCAGTATTTT,CASSLGDHGDTQYF
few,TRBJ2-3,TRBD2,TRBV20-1,TGCAGTGCTGGGGACTCTACTAGCGGAACTAGCACAGATACGCAGTATTTT,CSAGDSTSGTSTDTQYF
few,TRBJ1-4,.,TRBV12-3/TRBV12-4,TGTGCCAGCAGTTTGGTCAGGGAGGATGAAAAACTGTTTTTT,CASSLVREDEKLFF
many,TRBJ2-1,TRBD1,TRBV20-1,TGCAGTGCTAAGTTAGGGACAGTGCAGTTCTTC,CSAKLGTVQFF
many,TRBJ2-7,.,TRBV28,TGTGCCAGCAGACAGGGAGACAGTGGCTACGAGCAGTACTTC,CASRQGDSGYEQYF
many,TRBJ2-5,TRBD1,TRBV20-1,TGCAGTGCAAGCGGACAGGGTAGGCAAGAGACCCAGTACTTC,CSASGQGRQETQYF
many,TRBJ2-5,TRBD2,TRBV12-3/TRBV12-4,TGTGCCAGCAGTTTCGGGGGGGGCCAAGAGACCCAGTACTTC,CASSFGGGQETQYF
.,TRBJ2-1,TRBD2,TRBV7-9,TGTGCCAGCAGCTTTGGGCTAGCGGCCTACAATGAGCAGTTCTTC,CASSFGLAAYNEQFF
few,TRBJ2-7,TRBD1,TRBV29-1,TGCAGCGCAAGGACAGGGGGCTGGCGGGAGCAGTACTTC,CSARTGGWREQYF
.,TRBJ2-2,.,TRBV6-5,TGTGCCAGCAGTTCTTTAGCCCGAGGGAACACCGGGGAGCTGTTTTTT,CASSSLARGNTGELFF
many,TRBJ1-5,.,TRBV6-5,TGTGCCAGCAGTTACCGCAGAGATAGCAATCAGCCCCAGCATTTT,CASSYRRDSNQPQHF
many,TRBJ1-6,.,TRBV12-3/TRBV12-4,TGTGCCAGCACCGAAGTCAGGGGATTTAGAAACTCACCCCTCCACTTT,CASTEVRGFRNSPLHF
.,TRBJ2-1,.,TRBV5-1,TGCGCCAGCAGCCCTGGCGGGACGAATGAGGCAAGGGAGCAGTTCTTC,CASSPGGTNEAREQFF
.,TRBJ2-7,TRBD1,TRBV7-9,TGTGCCAGCAGCGAGACAGGGGGGCACTACGAGCAGTACTTC,CASSETGGHYEQYF
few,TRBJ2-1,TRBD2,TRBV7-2,TGTGCCAGCAGCCGCATAACCGGGACTAGATACAATGAGCAGTTCTTC,CASSRITGTRYNEQFF
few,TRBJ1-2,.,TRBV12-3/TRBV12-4,TGTGCCAGCAGACTCGGAAGACGGGTCTATGGCTACACCTTC,CASRLGRRVYGYTF
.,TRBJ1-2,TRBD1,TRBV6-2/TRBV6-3,TGTGCCAGCAGACTACGGACAGGGGGCGCTTTGGGTGATGGCTACACCTTC,CASRLRTGGALGDGYTF
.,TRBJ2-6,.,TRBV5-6,TGTGCCAGCAGCCAGAAGACAGGAGAATTCTCTGGGGCCAACGTCCTGACTTTC,CASSQKTGEFSGANVLTF
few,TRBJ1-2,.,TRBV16,TGTGCCAGCAGCCCCTCCGCGGAGGGCGGCGGCTACACCTTC,CASSPSAEGGGYTF
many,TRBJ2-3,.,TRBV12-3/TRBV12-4,TGTGCCAGCAGGCCTCGCGGGACTAGCACAGATACGCAGTATTTT,CASRPRGTSTDTQYF
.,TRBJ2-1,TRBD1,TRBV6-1,TGTGCCAGCAGTGAAGCACCCGGGACAGACTACAATGAGCAGTTCTTC,CASSEAPGTDYNEQFF
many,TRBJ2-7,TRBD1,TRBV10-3,TGTGCCATCAGTACCAATTCGGGACAGGTGAACTACGAGCAGTACTTC,CAISTNSGQVNYEQYF
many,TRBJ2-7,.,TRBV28,TGTGCCAGCAGCAGACAACCTGGGGGGAGGTTTATGTACGAGCAGTACTTC,CASSRQPGGRFMYEQYF
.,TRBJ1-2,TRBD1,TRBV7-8,TGTGCCAGCAGCCAAGAAACTATACAGGGGGCGCATGGCTACACCTTC,CASSQETIQGAHGYTF
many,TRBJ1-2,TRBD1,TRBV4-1,TGCGCCAGCAGCCAAAGGGGGACAGGGGGGAGTATTACCTTC,CASSQRGTGGSITF
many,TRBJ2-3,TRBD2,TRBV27,TGTGCCAGCAGTTTCAGGGAGGGAGATACGCAGTATTTT,CASSFREGDTQYF
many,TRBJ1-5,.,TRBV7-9,TGTGCCAGCAGCTTAGGGGGAGATCAGCCCCAGCATTTT,CASSLGGDQPQHF